This TCR beta chain was recovered during a study of blood T cell repertoires in COVID-19. On the study more broadly: The samples span acute and convalescent COVID-19 from the United States, Italy and Spain.

In the source study's methods: Researchers report that nucleated cell counts were estimated from reference gene primer amplification. Assay: immunoSEQ multiplex PCR; the TCRdb copy retains only in-frame clones and omits some. V, J and clone size reflect that table, while D and trimming were determined from the DNA. The table records 340,000 or so clones, around 86% of them present only once. The V and J ends lost 4 bases and 5 bases respectively, with 10 bases between them. The CDR3 length is 14 residues. Germline V gene lookup returns CDR1 KGHDR and CDR2 SFDVKD. Study members were between about 18 and 100 years old and lived in 20 to 25 US regions.

Input material: PBMCs or T cells enriched from blood (not recorded which). The chain carries TRBV24-1 and TRBJ2-2, with a weak D call TRBD1 (5 bases). This TCR derives from a woman in her forties with acute COVID-19. The CDR3 sequence is CATSDRSGTGELFF. Written as DNA, the CDR3 is TGTGCCACCAGTGACAGGTCAGGGACCGGGGAGCTGTTTTTT.